The sequence of this T cell receptor (beta chain) was determined in a study of OX40 agonist ivuxolimab in advanced cancers. Study overall: Hepatocellular carcinoma, melanoma, renal cell or head and neck cancer occurred in dose-escalation patients. Of the participants, 35% to 50% had some prior anti-PD-1, anti-PD-L1 or anti-CTLA-4 therapy, which was allowed.

Generated by immunoSEQ multiplex PCR, the TCRdb table keeps only in-frame clones and is missing some. The sample lists over 10,000 clones, 65% to 85% occurring once. Germline V gene data show CDR1 as SNHLY and CDR2 as FYNNEI. The CDR3 is 14 residues long. Trimming shortened V by 3 bases and J by 0 bases, and 9 bases separated the two germline ends. In the case of this clone: Its antigen is unidentified.

Study results and caveats: Clones of CD4+ and CD8+ blood T cells grew by week 6 at doses of 0.1 to 3.0 mg/kg.

J is TRBJ2-7 and V is TRBV2, with D uncertain. The TCR was taken from an adult with an advanced solid tumor such as melanoma, head and neck, liver or kidney cancer. The sequencing used CD4+ or CD8+ T cells sorted from blood, collected in a trial of the OX40 agonist ivuxolimab. CDR3 amino acids: CASSEAASSYEQYF. The DNA of the CDR3 is TGTGCCAGCAGTGAGGCAGCGAGCTCCTACGAGCAGTACTTC. Variable domain in full (rest from reference TRBV2 and TRBJ2-7): EPEVTQTPSHQVTQMGQEVILRCVPISNHLYFYWYRQILGQKVEFLVSFYNNEISEKSEIFDDQFSVERPDGSNFTLKIRSTKLEDSAMYFCASSEAASSYEQYFGPGTRLTVT.